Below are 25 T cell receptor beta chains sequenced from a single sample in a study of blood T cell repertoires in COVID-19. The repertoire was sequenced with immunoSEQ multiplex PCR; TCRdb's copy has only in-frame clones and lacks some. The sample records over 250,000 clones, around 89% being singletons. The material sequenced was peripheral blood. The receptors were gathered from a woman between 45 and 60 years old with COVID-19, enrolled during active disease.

CDR3 coding DNA: TGTGCCAGCAGGTACCGGGACACCGACCCCTACGAGCAGTACTTC. Translation: CASRYRDTDPYEQYF. The rearrangement uses TRBV6-5 and TRBJ2-7; the D gene is possibly TRBD1 (6 bases). Germline CDR1 reads MNHEY; CDR2 reads SVGAGI. The CDR3 is 15 amino acids. Trimming stripped 6 bases from V and 2 bases from J, with 17 bases between.

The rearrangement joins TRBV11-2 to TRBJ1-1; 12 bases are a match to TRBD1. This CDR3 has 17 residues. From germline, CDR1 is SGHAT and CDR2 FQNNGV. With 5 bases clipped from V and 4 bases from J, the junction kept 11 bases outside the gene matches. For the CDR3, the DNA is TGTGCCAGCAGCCCCCGGGACAGGGGGCGGTTTGGCACTGAAGCTTTCTTT. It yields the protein CASSPRDRGRFGTEAFF.

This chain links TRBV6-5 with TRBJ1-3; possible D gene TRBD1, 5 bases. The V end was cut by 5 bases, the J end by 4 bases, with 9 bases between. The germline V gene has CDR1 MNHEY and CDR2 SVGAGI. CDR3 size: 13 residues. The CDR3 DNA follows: TGTGCCAGCAGTCTGGGGCTCGGAAACACCATATATTTT. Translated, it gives CASSLGLGNTIYF.

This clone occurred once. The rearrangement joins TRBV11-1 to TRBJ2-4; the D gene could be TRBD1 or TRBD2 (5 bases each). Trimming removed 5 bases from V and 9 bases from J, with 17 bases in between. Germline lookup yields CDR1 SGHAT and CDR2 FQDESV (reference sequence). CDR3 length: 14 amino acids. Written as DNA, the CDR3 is TGTGCCAGCAGCGTAGACAGCGGCAAGAGCATTCAGTACTTC. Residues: CASSVDSGKSIQYF.

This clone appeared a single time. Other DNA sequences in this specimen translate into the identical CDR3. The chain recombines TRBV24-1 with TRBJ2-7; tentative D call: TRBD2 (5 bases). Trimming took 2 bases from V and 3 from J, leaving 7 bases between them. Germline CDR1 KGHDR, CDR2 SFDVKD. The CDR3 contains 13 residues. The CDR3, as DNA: TGTGCCACCAGTGATTCCGGGGTCTACGAGCAGTACTTC. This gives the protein CATSDSGVYEQYF.

In DNA form, the CDR3 reads TGTGCCATCAGTATTCAAGATACGCAGTATTTT. This translates into CAISIQDTQYF. J is TRBJ2-3 and V is TRBV10-3; no clear D. In germline, CDR1 is ENHRY, CDR2 SYGVKD. CDR3 length: 11 residues. Trimming stripped 5 bases from V and 5 bases from J, with 5 bases between.

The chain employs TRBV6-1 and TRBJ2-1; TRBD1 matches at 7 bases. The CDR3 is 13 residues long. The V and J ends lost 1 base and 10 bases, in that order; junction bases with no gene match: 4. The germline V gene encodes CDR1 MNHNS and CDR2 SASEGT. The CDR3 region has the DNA TGTGCCAGCAGTGAAGGGACAGGTGGCGAGCAGTTCTTC. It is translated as CASSEGTGGEQFF.

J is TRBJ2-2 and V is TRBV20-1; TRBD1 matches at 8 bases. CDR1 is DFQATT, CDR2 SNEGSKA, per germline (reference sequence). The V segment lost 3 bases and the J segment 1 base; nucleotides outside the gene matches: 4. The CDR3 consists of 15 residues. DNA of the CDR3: TGCAGTGCTAGTCCCGGGACAGGGAACACCGGGGAGCTGTTTTTT. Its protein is CSASPGTGNTGELFF.

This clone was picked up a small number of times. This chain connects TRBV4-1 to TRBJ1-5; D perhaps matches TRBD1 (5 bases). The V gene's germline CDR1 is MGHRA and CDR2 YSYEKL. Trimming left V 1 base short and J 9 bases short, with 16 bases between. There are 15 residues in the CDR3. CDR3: CASSQAGGSLTPQHF. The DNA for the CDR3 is TGCGCCAGCAGCCAAGCGGGGGGTTCATTGACGCCCCAGCATTTT.

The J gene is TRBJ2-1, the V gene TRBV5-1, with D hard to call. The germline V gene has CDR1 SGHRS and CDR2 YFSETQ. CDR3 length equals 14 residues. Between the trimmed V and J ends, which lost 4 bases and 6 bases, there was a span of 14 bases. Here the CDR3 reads CASSPFASSNEQFF. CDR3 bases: TGCGCCAGCAGCCCATTTGCTAGTTCCAATGAGCAGTTCTTC.

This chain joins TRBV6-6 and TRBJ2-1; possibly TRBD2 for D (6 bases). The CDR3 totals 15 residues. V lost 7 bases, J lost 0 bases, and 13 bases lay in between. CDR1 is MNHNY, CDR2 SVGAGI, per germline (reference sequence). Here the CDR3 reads CASTVAESSYNEQFF. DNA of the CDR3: TGTGCCAGCACCGTAGCGGAAAGCTCCTACAATGAGCAGTTCTTC.

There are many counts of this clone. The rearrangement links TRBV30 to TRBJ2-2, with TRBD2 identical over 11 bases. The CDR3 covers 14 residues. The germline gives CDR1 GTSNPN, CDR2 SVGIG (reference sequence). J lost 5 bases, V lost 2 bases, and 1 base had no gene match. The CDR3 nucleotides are TGTGCCTGGAGTACTAGCGGGGGAACCGGGGAGCTGTTTTTT. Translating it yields CAWSTSGGTGELFF. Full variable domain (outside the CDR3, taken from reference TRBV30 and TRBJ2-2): SQTIHQWPATLVQPVGSPLSLECTVEGTSNPNLYWYRQAAGRGLQLLFYSVGIGQISSEVPQNLSASRPQDRQFILSSKKLLLSDSGFYLCAWSTSGGTGELFFGEGSRLTVL.

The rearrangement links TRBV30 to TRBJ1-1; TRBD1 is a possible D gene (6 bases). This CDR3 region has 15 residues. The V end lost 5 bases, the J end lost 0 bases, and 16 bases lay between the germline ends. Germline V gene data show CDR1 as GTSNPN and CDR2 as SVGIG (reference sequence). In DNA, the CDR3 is TGTGCCTGGGGGGTGGGGACACTAATGAACACTGAAGCTTTCTTT. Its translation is CAWGVGTLMNTEAFF.

The CDR3 nucleotides are TGCGCCAGCGGAACCGGGACAGGGAGTTTGTATGGCTACACCTTC. Amino acids: CASGTGTGSLYGYTF. The gene calls are TRBV4-1 and TRBJ1-2; 9 positions agree with TRBD1. V was clipped by 8 bases and J by 5 bases; unmatched bases: 12. Germline V gene lookup returns CDR1 MGHRA and CDR2 YSYEKL. CDR3 size: 15 residues.

CDR3 sequence reads: CASSLAPGSTYEQYF. The CDR3 DNA is TGCGCCAGCAGCTTGGCTCCGGGGTCCACCTACGAGCAGTACTTC. This chain joins TRBV5-1 and TRBJ2-7, with D possibly matching TRBD2 (5 bases). Germline loops: CDR1 SGHRS, CDR2 YFSETQ. The CDR3 spans 15 residues. Trimming pared 0 bases from V and 2 bases from J, leaving 12 bases between.

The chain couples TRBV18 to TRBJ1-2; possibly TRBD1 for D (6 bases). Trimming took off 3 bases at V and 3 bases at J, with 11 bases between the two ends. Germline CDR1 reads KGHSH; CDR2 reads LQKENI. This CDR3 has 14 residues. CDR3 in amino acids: CASSPPTGDYGYTF. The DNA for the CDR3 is TGTGCCAGCTCACCGCCGACAGGCGACTATGGCTACACCTTC.

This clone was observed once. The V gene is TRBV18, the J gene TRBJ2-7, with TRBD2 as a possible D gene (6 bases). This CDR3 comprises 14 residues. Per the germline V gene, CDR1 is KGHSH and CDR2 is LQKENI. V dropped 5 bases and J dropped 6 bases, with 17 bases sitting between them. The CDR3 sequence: CASSELSGYSEQYF. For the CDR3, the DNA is TGTGCCAGCTCAGAGTTGAGCGGGTACTCCGAGCAGTACTTC.

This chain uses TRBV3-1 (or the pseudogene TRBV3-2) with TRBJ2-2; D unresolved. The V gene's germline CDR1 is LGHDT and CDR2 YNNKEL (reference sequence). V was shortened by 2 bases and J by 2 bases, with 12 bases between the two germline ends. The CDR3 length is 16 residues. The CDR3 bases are TGTGCCAGCAGCCAAACACAAATTATTAACACCGGGGAGCTGTTTTTT. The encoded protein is CASSQTQIINTGELFF.

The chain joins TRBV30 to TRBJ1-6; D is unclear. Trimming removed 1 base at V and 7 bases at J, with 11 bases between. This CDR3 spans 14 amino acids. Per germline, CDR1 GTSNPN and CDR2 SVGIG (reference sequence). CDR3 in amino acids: CAWSDGTVNSPLHF. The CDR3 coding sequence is TGTGCCTGGAGTGATGGAACAGTCAATTCACCCCTCCACTTT.

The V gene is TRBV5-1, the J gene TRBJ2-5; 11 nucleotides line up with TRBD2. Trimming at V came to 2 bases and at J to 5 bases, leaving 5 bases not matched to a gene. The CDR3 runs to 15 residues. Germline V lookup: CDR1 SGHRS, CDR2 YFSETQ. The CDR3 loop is CASSFSGRAEETQYF. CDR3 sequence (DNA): TGCGCCAGCAGCTTTAGCGGGAGGGCCGAGGAGACCCAGTACTTC.

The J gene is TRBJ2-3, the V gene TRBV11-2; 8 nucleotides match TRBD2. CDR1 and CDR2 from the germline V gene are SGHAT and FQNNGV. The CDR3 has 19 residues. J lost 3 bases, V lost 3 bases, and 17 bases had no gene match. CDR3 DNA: TGTGCCAGCAGCTTTCCAGGGACTGGGGCGGGGGGTGTTACAGATACGCAGTATTTT. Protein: CASSFPGTGAGGVTDTQYF.

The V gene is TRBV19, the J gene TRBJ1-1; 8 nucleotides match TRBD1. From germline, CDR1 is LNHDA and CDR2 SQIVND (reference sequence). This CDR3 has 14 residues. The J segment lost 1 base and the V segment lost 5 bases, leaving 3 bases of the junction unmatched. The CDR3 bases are TGTGCCAGTAGTGCCGGGACAGGGAACACTGAAGCTTTCTTT. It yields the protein CASSAGTGNTEAFF.

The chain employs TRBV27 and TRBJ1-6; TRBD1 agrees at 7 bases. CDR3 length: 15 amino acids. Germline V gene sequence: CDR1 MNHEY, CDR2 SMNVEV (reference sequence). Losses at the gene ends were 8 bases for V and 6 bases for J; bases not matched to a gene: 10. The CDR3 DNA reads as TGTGCCAGCCGCCGATCCGGGACAGCTAATTCACCCCTCCACTTT. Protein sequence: CASRRSGTANSPLHF.

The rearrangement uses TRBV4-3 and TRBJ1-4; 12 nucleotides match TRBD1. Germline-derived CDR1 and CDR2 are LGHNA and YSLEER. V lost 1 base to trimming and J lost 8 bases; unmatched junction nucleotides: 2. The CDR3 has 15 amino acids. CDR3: CASSQAGTGGEKLFF. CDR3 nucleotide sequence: TGCGCCAGCAGCCAAGCCGGGACAGGGGGCGAAAAACTGTTTTTT.

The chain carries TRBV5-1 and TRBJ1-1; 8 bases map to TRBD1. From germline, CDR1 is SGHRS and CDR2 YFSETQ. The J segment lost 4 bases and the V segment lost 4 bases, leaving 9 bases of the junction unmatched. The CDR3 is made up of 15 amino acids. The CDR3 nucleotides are TGCGCCAGCAGCCATGGACAGGGTTATGGCACTGAAGCTTTCTTT. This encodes CASSHGQGYGTEAFF.